Listed here are 25 T cell receptor beta chains from one sample, sequenced in a study of blood T cell repertoires in COVID-19. Assay used: immunoSEQ multiplex PCR; TCRdb lists only in-frame clones, some missing. The sample holds some 200,000 clones, roughly 92% seen once. Sequencing was carried out using peripheral blood. These TCRs come from a young man with COVID-19, enrolled during active disease.

V is TRBV10-3 and J is TRBJ1-2; 7 bases map to TRBD1. Germline CDR1 reads ENHRY; CDR2 reads SYGVKD. Trimming took 10 bases from V and 0 from J; bases not matched to a gene: 8. The CDR3 is 14 residues long. CDR3 region: CATKQQGSNYGYTF. CDR3 DNA: TGTGCCACCAAACAACAGGGGTCTAACTATGGCTACACCTTC.

This chain links TRBV6-5 with TRBJ2-5; 8 bases are shared with TRBD1. This CDR3 comprises 16 residues. The trim removed 3 bases at V and 5 bases at J, leaving 11 bases unmatched. Germline V gene lookup returns CDR1 MNHEY and CDR2 SVGAGI. As DNA, the CDR3 is TGTGCCAGCAGTTATGATGGCAGGGGGCTCGGGGAGACCCAGTACTTC. It yields the protein CASSYDGRGLGETQYF.

The chain uses TRBV6-1 and TRBJ1-3, with 7 bases identical to TRBD1. V lost 4 bases, J lost 1 base, and 7 bases stayed unmatched. The germline V gene has CDR1 MNHNS and CDR2 SASEGT. The CDR3 covers 16 residues. The CDR3 protein is CASSGVRDSSGNTIYF. In DNA form, the CDR3 reads TGTGCCAGCAGTGGGGTCCGGGACAGTTCTGGAAACACCATATATTTT.

CDR3 in DNA: TGTGCCACCAGCAGGGGGGCATTACTAGCGGGGGAACCCGGGGAGCTGTTTTTT. Amino acids: CATSRGALLAGEPGELFF. The chain joins TRBV15 to TRBJ2-2, with TRBD2 matching 11 bases. Germline V gene lookup returns CDR1 LNHNV and CDR2 YYDKDF (reference sequence). This CDR3 spans 18 amino acids. Unmatched junction bases numbered 12, after V lost 3 bases and J lost 6 bases. The whole variable domain, remainder taken from reference TRBV15 and TRBJ2-2, is DAMVIQNPRYQVTQFGKPVTLSCSQTLNHNVMYWYQQKSSQAPKLLFHYYDKDFNNEADTPDNFQSRRPNTSFCFLDIRSPGLGDTAMYLCATSRGALLAGEPGELFFGEGSRLTVL.

The chain recombines TRBV10-2 with TRBJ2-7, with 8 bases matching TRBD2. CDR1 is WSHSY and CDR2 is SAAADI in the germline V gene. The V gene end was trimmed by 4 bases and the J gene end by 3 bases; junction bases not matched to a gene: 5. The CDR3 has 14 amino acids. The chain's CDR3 is CASSVGGEGYEQYF. CDR3 DNA: TGCGCCAGCAGTGTCGGGGGGGAAGGCTACGAGCAGTACTTC.

J is TRBJ1-1 and V is TRBV10-1, with D perhaps matching TRBD1 (6 bases). Trimming removed 4 bases at V and 5 bases at J, with 14 bases between. The length of the CDR3 is 14 residues. Germline V gene sequence: CDR1 WNHNN, CDR2 SYGVQD (reference sequence). Written as DNA, the CDR3 is TGCGCCAGCAGTGTGAACAGGGTTGGAACTGAAGCTTTCTTT. This gives the protein CASSVNRVGTEAFF.

CDR3 in DNA: TGCGCCAGCAGCTTTACAGTTGGGTACACCGGGGAGCTGTTTTTT. Translating it yields CASSFTVGYTGELFF. J is TRBJ2-2 and V is TRBV5-1; no definite D call. V shed 2 bases and J shed 3 bases, with 11 bases lying between them. Germline V CDR1 and CDR2: SGHRS, YFSETQ. This CDR3 comprises 15 residues.

This sequence joins TRBV19 and TRBJ2-2; 8 positions match TRBD1. The length of the CDR3 is 15 residues. Germline CDR1 is LNHDA and CDR2 is SQIVND (reference sequence). V shed 5 bases and J 6 bases; nucleotides not matched to a gene: 8. CDR3: CASSLPTGAAGELFF. CDR3 coding DNA: TGTGCCAGTAGTCTACCGACAGGGGCAGCCGGGGAGCTGTTTTTT.

This clone appeared a single time. The chain couples TRBV7-6 to TRBJ1-4, with D unclear. Trimming removed 6 bases from V and 5 bases from J, with 4 bases in between. This CDR3 comprises 11 residues. Germline CDR1 and CDR2: SGHVS and FNYEAQ. CDR3 in amino acids: CASRLNEKLFF. CDR3 bases: TGTGCCAGCAGACTAAATGAAAAACTGTTTTTT. The full variable domain, its missing parts supplied by reference TRBV7-6 and TRBJ1-4, is GAGVSQSPRYKVTKRGQDVALRCDPISGHVSLYWYRQALGQGPEFLTYFNYEAQQDKSGLPNDRFSAERPEGSISTLTIQRTEQRDSAMYRCASRLNEKLFFGSGTQLSVL.

This chain links TRBV7-3 with TRBJ2-2, with 8 bases lining up with TRBD2. J lost 6 bases, V lost 4 bases, and 7 bases had no gene match. CDR1 SGHTA and CDR2 FQGTGA come from the germline V gene. This CDR3 spans 15 amino acids. CDR3 sequence: CASSSWAGGSGELFF. As DNA, the CDR3 is TGTGCCAGCAGCTCCTGGGCGGGGGGTTCCGGGGAGCTGTTTTTT.

The chain has TRBV7-2 and TRBJ2-1; 9 positions agree with TRBD2. CDR3 size: 14 residues. Germline CDR1 SGHTA, CDR2 FQGNSA. V shed 10 bases and J 4 bases; nucleotides not matched to a gene: 8. DNA of the CDR3: TGTGCCATCGAACCGGGACTAGCTTACAATGAGCAGTTCTTC. This gives the protein CAIEPGLAYNEQFF. The complete variable domain, with remaining parts taken from reference TRBV7-2 and TRBJ2-1, reads GAGVSQSPSNKVTEKGKDVELRCDPISGHTALYWYRQSLGQGLEFLIYFQGNSAPDKSGLPSDRFSAERTGGSVSTLTIQRTQQEDSAVYLCAIEPGLAYNEQFFGPGTRLTVL.

The chain is built from TRBV5-6 and TRBJ2-7; possibly TRBD2 for D (5 bases). Trimming removed 5 bases at V and 2 bases at J, with 17 bases between. The CDR3 loop spans 15 amino acids. Germline values: CDR1 SGHDT, CDR2 YYEEEE. The DNA for the CDR3 is TGTGCCAGCAGTCTTCCGGACTCCCGGGCCTACGAGCAGTACTTC. It specifies CASSLPDSRAYEQYF.

The chain joins TRBV6-5 to TRBJ2-7; D may be TRBD1 (6 bases). Per germline, CDR1 MNHEY and CDR2 SVGAGI. This CDR3 region has 12 residues. Trimming stripped 7 bases from V and 0 bases from J, with 7 bases between. The CDR3 DNA is TGTGCCAGCACGGACAGCTCCTACGAGCAGTACTTC. Protein product: CASTDSSYEQYF.

J is TRBJ2-7 and V is TRBV5-1; TRBD1 matches 12 bases. V trimming: 4 bases; J trimming: 4 bases; junction bases outside the gene matches: 12. The CDR3 length is 17 residues. Per germline, CDR1 SGHRS and CDR2 YFSETQ. The CDR3 spells CASSRDRGQTFWYEQYF. The DNA of the CDR3 is TGCGCCAGCAGCAGGGACAGGGGGCAGACTTTTTGGTACGAGCAGTACTTC.

The chain has TRBV29-1 and TRBJ1-4; tentative D call: TRBD1 (6 bases). Germline CDR1 SQVTM, CDR2 ANQGSEA. V shed 6 bases and J shed 5 bases, with 16 bases lying between them. The CDR3 runs 14 residues. In DNA form, the CDR3 reads TGCAGCGTAGCCTCCGGGACACTCAATGAAAAACTGTTTTTT. Translation gives CSVASGTLNEKLFF.

The sample holds one count of this clone. For the CDR3, the DNA is TGCGCCAGCAGCTTGGAATCAGGGTTTGGCTACACCTTC. It encodes CASSLESGFGYTF. This rearrangement joins TRBV5-1 to TRBJ1-2; possible D gene TRBD1, 5 bases. V dropped 0 bases and J dropped 7 bases, with 10 bases sitting between them. This CDR3 region has 13 residues. Germline lookup yields CDR1 SGHRS and CDR2 YFSETQ.

The chain carries TRBV10-3 and TRBJ1-3, with 9 bases lining up with TRBD1. The CDR3 is 16 amino acids. Germline CDR1 ENHRY, CDR2 SYGVKD. The trim removed 2 bases at V and 1 base at J, leaving 3 bases unmatched. The CDR3 nucleotides are TGTGCCATCAGTGAGCCCGACAGGGGGTCTGGAAACACCATATATTTT. Residues: CAISEPDRGSGNTIYF.

This clone has just one count. The rearrangement joins TRBV4-1 to TRBJ2-1, with TRBD2 matching 9 bases. Germline values: CDR1 MGHRA, CDR2 YSYEKL. Germline trimming cut 2 bases from V and 3 bases from J; bases unmatched to any gene: 2. The CDR3 sequence is 15 residues long. The CDR3 sequence is CASSQRLADYNEQFF. Written as DNA, the CDR3 is TGCGCCAGCAGCCAAAGACTAGCGGACTACAATGAGCAGTTCTTC.

The J gene is TRBJ2-3, the V gene TRBV2; 7 nucleotides agree with TRBD1. CDR1 and CDR2 from the germline V gene are SNHLY and FYNNEI. CDR3 length: 15 residues. V was pared by 6 bases and J by 0 bases, with 6 bases of the junction left unmatched. CDR3: CASRRDRASTDTQYF. The CDR3 DNA sequence: TGTGCCAGCAGAAGAGACAGGGCTAGCACAGATACGCAGTATTTT.

The CDR3 sequence is CASSPGQRETQYF. The CDR3 DNA follows: TGTGCCAGCAGCCCGGGACAGAGAGAGACCCAGTACTTC. The chain carries TRBV5-4 and TRBJ2-5; TRBD1 matches at 7 bases. The CDR3 sequence is 13 residues long. V shed 4 bases, J shed 4 bases, and the junction held 4 bases outside the gene matches. The germline V gene has CDR1 SGHNT and CDR2 YYREEE (reference sequence).

This clone was detected only once. The chain joins TRBV4-2 to TRBJ2-1; 7 nucleotides line up with TRBD2. The CDR3 has 17 residues. Germline V CDR1 and CDR2: LGHNA, YNFKEQ. V lost 0 bases, J lost 0 bases, and 5 bases stayed unmatched. CDR3 sequence (DNA): TGTGCCAGCAGCCAAGAGGCCCAGCGGGGCTCCTACAATGAGCAGTTCTTC. It specifies CASSQEAQRGSYNEQFF.

The chain couples TRBV10-1 to TRBJ1-1, with D maybe TRBD1 (6 bases). Trimming took off 2 bases at V and 2 bases at J, with 21 bases between the two ends. Germline CDR1 reads WNHNN; CDR2 reads SYGVQD (reference sequence). The CDR3 is made up of 18 amino acids. The CDR3 coding sequence is TGCGCCAGCAGTGAGGAAAGAGGGGGAGTTCGAGAAAACACTGAAGCTTTCTTT. It yields the protein CASSEERGGVRENTEAFF.

This clone showed up just a few times. The chain employs TRBV6-5 and TRBJ2-5, with 8 bases matching TRBD2. CDR1 is MNHEY and CDR2 is SVGAGI in the germline V gene. This CDR3 contains 15 residues. The J segment lost 2 bases and the V segment lost 6 bases, leaving 8 bases of the junction unmatched. CDR3 coding DNA: TGTGCCAGCAGGAGTAGCGGGGTGGGACAAGAGACCCAGTACTTC. Translating it yields CASRSSGVGQETQYF.

In its sample, this clone was seen a few times. This chain joins TRBV11-1 and TRBJ2-7, with TRBD1 identical over 7 bases. This CDR3 has 15 amino acids. The germline V gene has CDR1 SGHAT and CDR2 FQDESV (reference sequence). J gave up 7 bases and V 7 bases, and 16 bases lay outside the gene matches. The CDR3 loop is CASTTTEGQTHEQYF. CDR3 coding DNA: TGTGCCAGCACCACCACCGAGGGACAGACTCATGAGCAGTACTTC.

The V and J genes are TRBV18 and TRBJ1-1; tentatively, D is TRBD1 (6 bases). Deletions cut 5 bases from V and 3 bases from J, with 19 bases between. Per the germline V gene, CDR1 is KGHSH and CDR2 is LQKENI. CDR3 length: 16 amino acids. The DNA of the CDR3 is TGTGCCAGCTCAAGCCGGGACATCTTGCCGGACACTGAAGCTTTCTTT. Amino acid sequence: CASSSRDILPDTEAFF.